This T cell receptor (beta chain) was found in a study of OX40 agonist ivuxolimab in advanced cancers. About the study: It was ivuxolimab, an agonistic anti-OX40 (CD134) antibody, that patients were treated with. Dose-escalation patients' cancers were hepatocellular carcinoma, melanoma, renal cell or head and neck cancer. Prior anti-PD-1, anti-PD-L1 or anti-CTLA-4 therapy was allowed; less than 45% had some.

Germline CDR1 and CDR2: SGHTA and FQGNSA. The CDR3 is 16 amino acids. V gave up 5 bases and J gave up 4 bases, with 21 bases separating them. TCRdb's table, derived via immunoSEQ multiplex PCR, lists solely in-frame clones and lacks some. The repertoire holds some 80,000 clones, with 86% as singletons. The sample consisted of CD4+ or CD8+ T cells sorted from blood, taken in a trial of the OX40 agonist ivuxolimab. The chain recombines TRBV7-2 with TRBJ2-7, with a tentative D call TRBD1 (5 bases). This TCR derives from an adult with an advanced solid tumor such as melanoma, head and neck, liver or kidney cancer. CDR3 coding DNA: TGTGCCAGCAGCAGGGGATCAGGGTCCGGCCTTTACGAGCAGTACTTC. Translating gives CASSRGSGSGLYEQYF.